These 25 T cell receptor beta chains originate from one sample sequenced in a study of immune evolution from preneoplasia to lung adenocarcinoma. The data were produced by immunoSEQ multiplex PCR, yet TCRdb's version contains in-frame clones alone and is incomplete. The sample lists 2,000 to 2,500 clones; roughly 40% were seen once. The sequenced material came from FFPE adjacent normal lung tissue. The receptors stem from a person aged 55-79 years with lung adenocarcinoma.

V gene TRBV7-8 combines with J gene TRBJ2-2; D ambiguous. The CDR3 runs to 13 residues. From germline, CDR1 is SGHVS and CDR2 FQNEAQ. V lost 1 base to trimming and J lost 6 bases, with 6 bases between them. The CDR3 spells CASSLEAAGELFF. Here the CDR3 DNA reads TGTGCCAGCAGCTTAGAGGCAGCCGGGGAGCTGTTTTTT. Full variable domain (missing parts from reference TRBV7-8 and TRBJ2-2): GAGVSQSPRYKVAKRGQDVALRCDPISGHVSLFWYQQALGQGPEFLTYFQNEAQLDKSGLPSDRFFAERPEGSVSTLKIQRTQQEDSAVYLCASSLEAAGELFFGEGSRLTVL.

The chain is built from TRBV9 and TRBJ2-7; TRBD2 agrees at 11 bases. Looked up from germline, CDR1 is SGDLS and CDR2 is YYNGEE. This CDR3 contains 15 residues. V gave up 4 bases and J gave up 2 bases; unmatched junction bases: 5. CDR3 DNA sequence: TGTGCCAGCAGCTCGGGGACTAGCGGTACCTACGAGCAGTACTTC. It translates to CASSSGTSGTYEQYF.

The chain couples TRBV7-9 to TRBJ1-5; tentative D call: TRBD1 (6 bases). CDR3 length: 14 amino acids. Germline V gene lookup returns CDR1 SEHNR and CDR2 FQNEAQ (reference sequence). V was clipped by 5 bases and J by 6 bases, with 14 bases between them. The CDR3 loop reads CASSSRGVGQPQHF. In nucleotides, the CDR3 is TGTGCCAGCAGCAGTAGGGGGGTAGGTCAGCCCCAGCATTTT.

The chain links TRBV6-7 to TRBJ1-4, with a possible D match to TRBD1 (5 bases). TRBV6-7 is labeled an ORF, and its function is uncertain. The CDR3 contains 18 residues. Deletions cut 0 bases from V and 0 bases from J, with 14 bases between. The CDR3 loop is CASSYSCGGPATNEKLFF. CDR3 DNA: TGTGCCAGCAGTTACTCATGCGGGGGACCCGCAACTAATGAAAAACTGTTTTTT.

The chain is built from TRBV19 and TRBJ2-1, with 9 bases lining up with TRBD1. Germline values: CDR1 LNHDA, CDR2 SQIVND (reference sequence). The CDR3 length is 12 residues. The CDR3 sequence: CATGTGFNEQFF. The CDR3 nucleotides are TGTGCTACCGGGACAGGGTTCAATGAGCAGTTCTTC.

This clone turned up a few times. The chain links TRBV5-1 to TRBJ2-7; D tentatively reads TRBD1 or TRBD2 (5 bases each). Germline V CDR1 and CDR2: SGHRS, YFSETQ. The CDR3 sequence is 14 residues long. Trimming took off 0 bases at V and 4 bases at J, with 11 bases between the two ends. The CDR3 protein is CASSLGDPGYEQYF. For the CDR3, the DNA is TGCGCCAGCAGCTTGGGGGACCCAGGGTACGAGCAGTACTTC.

The V gene is TRBV7-3, the J gene TRBJ2-1; 8 nucleotides match TRBD2. The CDR3 consists of 20 residues. Germline CDR1 is SGHTA and CDR2 is FQGTGA. Losses at the gene ends were 2 bases for V and 3 bases for J; bases not matched to a gene: 18. CDR3 nucleotide sequence: TGTGCCAGCAGCTTAGGCCCTACCGGGACTAGGAAGAGCCTCTACAATGAGCAGTTCTTC. Amino acid sequence: CASSLGPTGTRKSLYNEQFF.

This clone was detected only a few times. J is TRBJ2-3 and V is TRBV19; the match to TRBD2 covers 10 bases. CDR1 and CDR2 from the germline V gene are LNHDA and SQIVND (reference sequence). The CDR3 contains 15 residues. V gave up 5 bases and J gave up 0 bases; unmatched junction bases: 2. The CDR3 DNA is TGTGCCAGTAGTGAACTAGCGGGGAGCACAGATACGCAGTATTTT. This gives the protein CASSELAGSTDTQYF.

This clone was seen a few times. The gene calls are TRBV14 and TRBJ2-2; D is unclear. This CDR3 spans 12 amino acids. Between the trimmed V and J ends, which lost 1 base and 7 bases, there was a span of 4 bases. Germline values: CDR1 SGHDN, CDR2 FVKESK. CDR3 loop: CASSQGFGELFF. The CDR3 DNA sequence: TGTGCCAGCAGCCAAGGGTTCGGGGAGCTGTTTTTT.

This chain uses TRBV29-1 with TRBJ2-2; 12 nucleotides agree with TRBD1. Germline CDR1 SQVTM, CDR2 ANQGSEA. This CDR3 spans 18 amino acids. The junction had 13 bases not matched to a gene; V was cut back by 2 bases and J by 6 bases. DNA of the CDR3: TGCAGCGTTGAAAGGGTTGTTAGGGACAGGGGGCGGTCCGGGGAGCTGTTTTTT. It is translated as CSVERVVRDRGRSGELFF.

The CDR3 region is CSASLRTEAFF. CDR3 bases: TGCAGTGCTAGTTTACGCACTGAAGCTTTCTTT. The rearrangement joins TRBV20-1 to TRBJ1-1; D remains ambiguous. V shed 3 bases and J shed 4 bases, with 6 bases lying between them. Per the germline V gene, CDR1 is DFQATT and CDR2 is SNEGSKA (reference sequence). The CDR3 is made up of 11 amino acids.

A few counts support this clone. The rearrangement uses TRBV7-6 and TRBJ1-1; D unclear. With 3 bases removed from V and 4 bases from J, the gap between germline ends came to 12 bases. This CDR3 is built from 14 residues. The germline gives CDR1 SGHVS, CDR2 FNYEAQ. The DNA for the CDR3 is TGTGCCAGCAGCTTTGGGGAGGAGGGCACTGAAGCTTTCTTT. Translation gives CASSFGEEGTEAFF.

The chain combines TRBV5-4 with TRBJ2-1, with 13 bases lining up with TRBD2. The CDR3 totals 15 residues. Looked up from germline, CDR1 is SGHNT and CDR2 is YYREEE (reference sequence). The junction had 4 bases not matched to a gene; V was cut back by 4 bases and J by 6 bases. The CDR3 DNA follows: TGTGCCAGCAGCGGGACTAGCGGGGACGCCAATGAGCAGTTCTTC. It is translated as CASSGTSGDANEQFF.

The chain carries TRBV9 and TRBJ1-1, with 7 positions matching TRBD1. Germline assignment: CDR1 SGDLS and CDR2 YYNGEE. This CDR3 contains 15 residues. With 3 bases clipped from V and 0 bases from J, the junction kept 5 bases outside the gene matches. The CDR3 nucleotides are TGTGCCAGCAGCGAAAAGGGGGCCTTGAACACTGAAGCTTTCTTT. This gives the protein CASSEKGALNTEAFF.

This clone turned up a few times. The chain combines TRBV27 with TRBJ1-2; weak D call: TRBD1 (5 bases). Germline V gene lookup returns CDR1 MNHEY and CDR2 SMNVEV (reference sequence). This CDR3 has 17 amino acids. The germline V and J ends were trimmed by 0 bases and 4 bases, with 18 bases remaining between them. The CDR3 here is CASSLSISGQGTYGYTF. The DNA for the CDR3 is TGTGCCAGCAGTTTATCGATAAGTGGGCAGGGAACCTATGGCTACACCTTC.

This chain links TRBV20-1 with TRBJ1-4; D is unclear. The CDR3 totals 11 residues. CDR1 DFQATT and CDR2 SNEGSKA come from the germline V gene (reference sequence). Trimming stripped 3 bases from V and 6 bases from J, with 5 bases between. CDR3 bases: TGCAGTGCTAGTAAGGATGAAAAACTGTTTTTT. This encodes CSASKDEKLFF.

The chain links TRBV6-5 to TRBJ2-3; TRBD1 matches at 7 bases. The V gene end was trimmed by 6 bases and the J gene end by 6 bases; junction bases not matched to a gene: 6. CDR1 and CDR2 from the germline V gene are MNHEY and SVGAGI. The CDR3 covers 13 residues. As DNA, the CDR3 is TGTGCCAGCAGAACAGGGGTTGGGGATACGCAGTATTTT. Translating it yields CASRTGVGDTQYF.

The V call is TRBV18, the J call TRBJ1-3; 8 positions agree with TRBD1. This CDR3 has 15 amino acids. Per germline, CDR1 KGHSH and CDR2 LQKENI. Trimming took 5 bases from V and 4 from J; bases not matched to a gene: 7. The CDR3 spells CASSEIRDRGNTIYF. In DNA form, the CDR3 reads TGTGCCAGCTCAGAAATCCGGGACAGGGGAAACACCATATATTTT.

The genes are TRBV30 and TRBJ1-5, with D tentatively TRBD1 (5 bases). Germline V lookup: CDR1 GTSNPN, CDR2 SVGIG (reference sequence). V lost 0 bases, J lost 4 bases, and 13 bases lay in between. The CDR3 has 15 residues. CDR3 amino acids: CAWSVHLTANQPQHF. CDR3 DNA sequence: TGTGCCTGGAGTGTACATTTGACAGCTAATCAGCCCCAGCATTTT. Using reference TRBV30 and TRBJ1-5 for the parts outside the CDR3, the full variable domain is SQTIHQWPATLVQPVGSPLSLECTVEGTSNPNLYWYRQAAGRGLQLLFYSVGIGQISSEVPQNLSASRPQDRQFILSSKKLLLSDSGFYLCAWSVHLTANQPQHFGDGTRLSIL.

This chain links TRBV14 with TRBJ1-2, with D perhaps TRBD1 (5 bases). The CDR3 contains 13 residues. Germline CDR1 reads SGHDN; CDR2 reads FVKESK. Trimming removed 3 bases from V and 7 bases from J, with 12 bases in between. The DNA for the CDR3 is TGTGCCAGCAGCCACGACAGTTACTCTGGCTACACCTTC. Its translation is CASSHDSYSGYTF.

Only a few counts were recorded for this clone. The V and J genes are TRBV11-2 and TRBJ2-5; maybe TRBD2 (7 bases). Germline values: CDR1 SGHAT, CDR2 FQNNGV. Trimming took 0 bases from V and 2 from J, leaving 13 bases between them. This CDR3 spans 16 amino acids. CDR3 sequence (DNA): TGTGCCAGCAGCTTAGATGGGGGGGCTCCACAAGAGACCCAGTACTTC. Its translation is CASSLDGGAPQETQYF.

This clone showed up just once. The V and J genes are TRBV12-5 and TRBJ1-1, with D possibly being TRBD1 (5 bases). CDR3 length: 13 residues. The V end was cut by 0 bases, the J end by 12 bases, with 14 bases between. Germline CDR1 LGHNT, CDR2 FRNRAP. CDR3 sequence (DNA): TGTGCTAGTGGTTTGGTACAGGCGGCCGTTTCTTTCTTT. Translating it yields CASGLVQAAVSFF.

The chain links TRBV10-3 to TRBJ2-7; TRBD2 aligns across 9 bases. In germline, CDR1 is ENHRY, CDR2 SYGVKD. V lost 6 bases to trimming and J lost 0 bases; unmatched junction nucleotides: 0. The CDR3 loop spans 13 amino acids. The CDR3 region is CAIRTSGSYEQYF. The CDR3 coding sequence is TGTGCCATCAGGACTAGCGGCTCCTACGAGCAGTACTTC.

The J gene is TRBJ2-2, the V gene TRBV9; D is perhaps TRBD2 (6 bases). Germline V gene data show CDR1 as SGDLS and CDR2 as YYNGEE. The V and J ends lost 3 bases and 7 bases respectively, with 22 bases between them. CDR3 length: 17 amino acids. The DNA of the CDR3 is TGTGCCAGCAGCGCCCCCGGAGGGACGGTAAAAGGCGGGGAGCTGTTTTTT. This codes for CASSAPGGTVKGGELFF.

The V call is TRBV7-3, the J call TRBJ1-4, with D tentatively TRBD1 (5 bases). The CDR3 is 14 amino acids. V lost 5 bases and J lost 6, with 13 bases in between. Germline CDR1 and CDR2: SGHTA and FQGTGA. Written as DNA, the CDR3 is TGTGCCAGCAGCCCGGGGGGGGGAGATGAAAAACTGTTTTTT. It translates to CASSPGGGDEKLFF.